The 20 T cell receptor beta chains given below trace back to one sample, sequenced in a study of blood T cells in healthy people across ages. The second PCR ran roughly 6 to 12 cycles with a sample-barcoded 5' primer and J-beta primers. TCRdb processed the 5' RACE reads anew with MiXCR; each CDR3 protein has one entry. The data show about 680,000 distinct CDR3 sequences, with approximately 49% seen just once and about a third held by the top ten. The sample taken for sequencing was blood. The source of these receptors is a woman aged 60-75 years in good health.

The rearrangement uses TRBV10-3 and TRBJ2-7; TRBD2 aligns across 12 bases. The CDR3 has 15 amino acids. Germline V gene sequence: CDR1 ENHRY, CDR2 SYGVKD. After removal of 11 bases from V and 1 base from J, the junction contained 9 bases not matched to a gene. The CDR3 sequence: CASQGLAGGSYEQYF. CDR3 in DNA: TGTGCCTCACAGGGGCTAGCGGGAGGGTCCTACGAGCAGTACTTC.

Here the CDR3 reads CASSPPQGPQYF. CDR3 in DNA: TGTGCCAGCAGTCCACCACAGGGTCCGCAGTACTTC. The chain combines TRBV12-3 or TRBV12-4 with TRBJ2-5; a possible D gene is TRBD1 (6 bases). Between the trimmed V and J ends, which lost 5 bases and 11 bases, there was a span of 15 bases. The CDR3 is 12 residues long.

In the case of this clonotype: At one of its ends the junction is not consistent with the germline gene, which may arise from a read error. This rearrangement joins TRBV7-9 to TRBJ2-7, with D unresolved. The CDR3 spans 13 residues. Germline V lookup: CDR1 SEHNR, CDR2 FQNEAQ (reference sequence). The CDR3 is CASSFDAAYEQCF. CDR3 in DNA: TGTGCCAGCAGCTTCGACGCAGCCTACGAGCAGTGCTTC.

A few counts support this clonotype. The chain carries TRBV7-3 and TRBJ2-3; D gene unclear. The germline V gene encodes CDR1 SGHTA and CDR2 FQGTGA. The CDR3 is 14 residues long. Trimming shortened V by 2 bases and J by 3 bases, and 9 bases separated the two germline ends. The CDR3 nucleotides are TGTGCCAGCAGCTTAGCGTTCGGTACAGATACGCAGTATTTT. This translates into CASSLAFGTDTQYF.

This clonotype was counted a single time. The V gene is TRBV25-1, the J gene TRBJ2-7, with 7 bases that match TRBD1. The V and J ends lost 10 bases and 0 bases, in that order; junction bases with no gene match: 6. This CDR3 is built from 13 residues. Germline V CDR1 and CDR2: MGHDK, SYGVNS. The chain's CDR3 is CAIHRGYSYEQYF. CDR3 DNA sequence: TGTGCCATCCACAGGGGCTACTCCTACGAGCAGTACTTC.

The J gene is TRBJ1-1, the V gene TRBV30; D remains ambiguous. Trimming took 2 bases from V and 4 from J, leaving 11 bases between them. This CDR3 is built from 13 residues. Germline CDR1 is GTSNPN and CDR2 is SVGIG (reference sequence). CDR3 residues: CAWSIRQSTEAFF. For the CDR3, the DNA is TGTGCCTGGAGTATCCGGCAGAGCACTGAAGCTTTCTTT.

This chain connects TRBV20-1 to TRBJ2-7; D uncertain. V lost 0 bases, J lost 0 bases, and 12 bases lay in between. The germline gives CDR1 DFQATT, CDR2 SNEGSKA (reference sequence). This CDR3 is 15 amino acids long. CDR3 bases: TGCAGTGCTAGAGATGGCACGGAATACTCCTACGAGCAGTACTTC. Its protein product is CSARDGTEYSYEQYF.

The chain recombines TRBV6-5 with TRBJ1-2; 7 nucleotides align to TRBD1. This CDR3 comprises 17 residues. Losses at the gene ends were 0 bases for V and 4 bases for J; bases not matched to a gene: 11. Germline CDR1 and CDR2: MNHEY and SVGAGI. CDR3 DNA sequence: TGTGCCAGCAGTTACTCGGGGACAGAGCCACCTTCCTATGGCTACACCTTC. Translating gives CASSYSGTEPPSYGYTF.

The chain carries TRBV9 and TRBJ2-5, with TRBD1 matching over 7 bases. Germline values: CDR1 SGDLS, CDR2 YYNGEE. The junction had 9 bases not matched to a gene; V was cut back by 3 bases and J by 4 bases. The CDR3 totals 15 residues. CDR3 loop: CASSGTQGLGETQYF. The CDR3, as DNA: TGTGCCAGCAGCGGAACACAGGGGCTGGGAGAGACCCAGTACTTC. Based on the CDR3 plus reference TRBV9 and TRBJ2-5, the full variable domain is DSGVTQTPKHLITATGQRVTLRCSPRSGDLSVYWYQQSLDQGLQFLIQYYNGEERAKGNILERFSAQQFPDLHSELNLSSLELGDSALYFCASSGTQGLGETQYFGPGTRLLVL.

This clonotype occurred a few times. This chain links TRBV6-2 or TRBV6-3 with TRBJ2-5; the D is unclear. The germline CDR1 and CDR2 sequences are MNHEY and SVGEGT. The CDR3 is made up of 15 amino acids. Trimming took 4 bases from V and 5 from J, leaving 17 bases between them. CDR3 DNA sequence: TGTGCCAGCAGTTCCTTCTCCGAGAACGGCGAGACCCAGTACTTC. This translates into CASSSFSENGETQYF.

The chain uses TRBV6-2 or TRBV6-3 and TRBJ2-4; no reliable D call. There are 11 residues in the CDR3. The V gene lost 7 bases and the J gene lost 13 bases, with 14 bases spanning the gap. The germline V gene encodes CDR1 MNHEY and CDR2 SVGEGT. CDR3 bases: TGTGCCAGCACCACGGGTTACCAGCAGTACTTC. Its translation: CASTTGYQQYF.

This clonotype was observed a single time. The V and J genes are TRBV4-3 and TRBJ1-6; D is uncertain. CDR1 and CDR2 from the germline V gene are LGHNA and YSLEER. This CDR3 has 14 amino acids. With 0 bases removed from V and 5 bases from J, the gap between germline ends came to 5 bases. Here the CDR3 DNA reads TGCGCCAGCAGCCAAGAACCTAATAATTCACCCCTCCACTTT. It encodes CASSQEPNNSPLHF.

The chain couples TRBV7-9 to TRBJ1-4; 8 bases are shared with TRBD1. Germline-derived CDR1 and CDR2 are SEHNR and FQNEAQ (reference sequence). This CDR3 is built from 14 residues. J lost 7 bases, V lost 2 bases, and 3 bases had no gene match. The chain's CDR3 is CASSLPGGIEKLFF. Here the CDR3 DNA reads TGTGCCAGCAGCTTACCAGGGGGCATTGAAAAACTGTTTTTT. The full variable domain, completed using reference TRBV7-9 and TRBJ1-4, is DTGVSQNPRHKITKRGQNVTFRCDPISEHNRLYWYRQTLGQGPEFLTYFQNEAQLEKSRLLSDRFSAERPKGSFSTLEIQRTEQGDSAMYLCASSLPGGIEKLFFGSGTQLSVL.

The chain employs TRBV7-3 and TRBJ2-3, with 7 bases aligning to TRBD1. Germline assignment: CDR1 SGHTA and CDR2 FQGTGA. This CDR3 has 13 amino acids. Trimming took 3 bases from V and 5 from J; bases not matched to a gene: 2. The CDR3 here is CASSLRQGDTQYF. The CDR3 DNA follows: TGTGCCAGCAGCTTGCGACAGGGAGATACGCAGTATTTT.

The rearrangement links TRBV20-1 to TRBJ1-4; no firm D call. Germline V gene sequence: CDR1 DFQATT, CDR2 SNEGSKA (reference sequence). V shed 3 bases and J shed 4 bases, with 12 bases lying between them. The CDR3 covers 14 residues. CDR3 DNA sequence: TGCAGTGCTAGGGGCAGGCCACGTAATGAAAAACTGTTTTTT. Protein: CSARGRPRNEKLFF.

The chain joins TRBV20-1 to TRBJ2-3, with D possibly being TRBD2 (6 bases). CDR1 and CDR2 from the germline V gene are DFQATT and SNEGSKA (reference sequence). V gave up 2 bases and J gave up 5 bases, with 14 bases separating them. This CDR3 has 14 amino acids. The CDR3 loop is CSARYAGTGDTQYF. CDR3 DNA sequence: TGCAGTGCTAGATACGCGGGGACCGGAGATACGCAGTATTTT.

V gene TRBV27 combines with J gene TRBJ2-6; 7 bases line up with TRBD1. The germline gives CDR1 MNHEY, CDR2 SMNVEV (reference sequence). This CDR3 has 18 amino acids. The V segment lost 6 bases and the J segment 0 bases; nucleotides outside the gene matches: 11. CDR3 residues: CASSLKGAQSSGANVLTF. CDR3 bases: TGTGCCAGCAGCCTGAAGGGGGCCCAGAGCTCTGGGGCCAACGTCCTGACTTTC.

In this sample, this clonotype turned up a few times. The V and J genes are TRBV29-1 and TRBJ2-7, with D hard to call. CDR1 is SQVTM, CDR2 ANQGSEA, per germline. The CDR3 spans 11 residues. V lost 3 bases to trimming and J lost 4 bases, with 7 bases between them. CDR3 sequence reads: CSVERQYEQYF. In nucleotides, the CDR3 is TGCAGCGTTGAGAGGCAGTACGAGCAGTACTTC.

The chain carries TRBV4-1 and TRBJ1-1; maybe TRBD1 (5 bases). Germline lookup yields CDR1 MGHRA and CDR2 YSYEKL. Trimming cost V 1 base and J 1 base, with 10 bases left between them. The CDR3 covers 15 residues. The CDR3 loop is CASSQVIRENTEAFF. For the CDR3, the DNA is TGCGCCAGCAGCCAAGTCATCAGGGAGAACACTGAAGCTTTCTTT.

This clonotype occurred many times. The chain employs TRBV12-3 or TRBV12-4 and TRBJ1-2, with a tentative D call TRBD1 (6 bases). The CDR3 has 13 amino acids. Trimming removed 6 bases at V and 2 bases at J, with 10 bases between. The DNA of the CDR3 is TGTGCCAGCAGGGACAGAGAGAACTATGGCTACACCTTC. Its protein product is CASRDRENYGYTF.